A single sample is the source of the 4 T cell receptor beta chains below, sequenced in a study of T cells expressing NK-cell markers. TCRdb reprocessed the 5' RACE reads and reports one entry per CDR3 protein, with no DNA. The table lists a few hundred thousand distinct CDR3 sequences. Input material: blood T cells: a sorted CD56 or NKG2C T cell subset, CD4+ or CD8+ T cells, or bulk PBMC T cells (not recorded which). These TCRs come from a man between 18 and 69 years old in good health.

The chain has TRBV7-3 and TRBJ2-3; without DNA, the TCRdb call of TRBD1 cannot be checked. Germline loops: CDR1 SGHTA, CDR2 FQGTGA. CDR3 length: 15 residues. Here the CDR3 reads CASSPGGGNSDTQYF.

The chain couples TRBV5-1 to TRBJ2-1. CDR1 is SGHRS, CDR2 YFSETQ, per germline. The CDR3 consists of 14 residues. CDR3 in amino acids: CASSLGLSNNEQFF.

The chain uses TRBV5-1 and TRBJ2-3; with no DNA, the TCRdb D assignment of TRBD1 cannot be verified. The CDR3 totals 15 residues. CDR1 is SGHRS, CDR2 YFSETQ, per germline. The CDR3 here is CASSLAGGSSHTQYF.

Here the CDR3 reads CASSSYGQGEFNSPLHF. The V gene is TRBV27, the J gene TRBJ1-6; TCRdb calls TRBD1, which cannot be checked without DNA. Germline values: CDR1 MNHEY, CDR2 SMNVEV (reference sequence). The CDR3 is 17 amino acids.